The rows below give T cell receptor beta chains drawn from one sample of a study of PD-L1 blockade in urothelial cancer. Profiled with immunoSEQ multiplex PCR; TCRdb holds only in-frame clones, not every one. Here the sample spans about 45,000 clones, under 95% being singletons. The specimen was PBMCs, collected around atezolizumab (anti-PD-L1) treatment. Every receptor here comes from a man between 65 and 85 years old with urothelial cancer. CDR3s leave out the opening cysteine and the closing phenylalanine or tryptophan. The listing skips clone size in some rows; elsewhere it reads once, few, many or a size class.

TRBV6-1	TRBJ2-2	NA	ASSVRKGGGLTGELF
TRBV27	TRBJ2-2	once	ASSESGGRAGGELF
TRBV28	TRBJ1-5	NA	ASSRPTSGTGQNQPQH
TRBV19	TRBJ1-5	NA	ATHPTGYSNQPQH
TRBV10-2	TRBJ2-3	NA	ASRQDFTDTQY
TRBV29-1	TRBJ2-7	NA	SVQYSSYEQY
TRBV6-1	TRBJ2-3	few	ASSIPGLQRTQY
TRBV6-5	TRBJ2-4	NA	ASSQDRLAKNIQY
TRBV18	TRBJ1-4	once	ASSPSGGDEKLF
TRBV19	TRBJ2-3	NA	ASSPRGLAGGGSTDTQY
TRBV9	TRBJ1-1	NA	ASSVAGGVTTEAF
TRBV28	TRBJ1-5	NA	ASSLPGSSNQPQH
TRBV10-3	TRBJ2-7	NA	ATGRWASGEYEQY
TRBV28	TRBJ2-2	NA	ASSLILAGGTGELF
TRBV6-5	TRBJ1-4	once	ASSYSRGTGGKLF
TRBV7-9	TRBJ2-2	NA	ASSLGQANTGELF
TRBV5-1	TRBJ1-2	few	ASSQTGHGYT
TRBV11-3	TRBJ2-1	NA	ASSVGGGLEQF
TRBV9	TRBJ2-1	once	ASSVAGGRANEQF
TRBV10-3	TRBJ2-7	NA	AISTGVGTYEQY